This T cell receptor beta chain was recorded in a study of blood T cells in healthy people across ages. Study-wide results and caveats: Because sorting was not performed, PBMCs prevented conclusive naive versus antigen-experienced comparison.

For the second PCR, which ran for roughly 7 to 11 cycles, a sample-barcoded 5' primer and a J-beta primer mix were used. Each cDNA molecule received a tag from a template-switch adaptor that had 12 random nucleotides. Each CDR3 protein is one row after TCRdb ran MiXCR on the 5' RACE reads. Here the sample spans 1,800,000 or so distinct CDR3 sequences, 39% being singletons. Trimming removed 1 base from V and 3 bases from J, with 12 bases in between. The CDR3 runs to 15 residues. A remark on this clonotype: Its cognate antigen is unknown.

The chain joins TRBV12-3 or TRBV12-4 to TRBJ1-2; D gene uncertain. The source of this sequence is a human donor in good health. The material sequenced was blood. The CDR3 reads CASSLVVADYYGYTF. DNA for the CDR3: TGTGCCAGCAGTTTAGTGGTGGCAGATTACTATGGCTACACCTTC.